The entry that follows covers one T cell receptor (beta chain) sequence. Produced via immunoSEQ multiplex PCR; TCRdb's table is partial and in-frame only. The data contain around 120,000 clones, 80% to 90% of them singletons. Germline V gene lookup returns CDR1 KGHSH and CDR2 LQKENI. The CDR3 sequence is 16 residues long. J was trimmed by 8 bases and V by 3 bases; bases with no gene match: 9. The sample comes from a study of T cell responses to AZD1222 COVID-19 vaccine. V usage is TRBV18 and J usage is TRBJ2-1; 11 nucleotides agree with TRBD2. The receptor was derived from an adult in good health. Source: peripheral blood, taken on day 0 of MenACWY control vaccination. The CDR3 DNA follows: TGTGCCAGCTCACCCCTGACTAGCGGGGTTCTTGATGAGCAGTTCTTC. This sequence encodes CASSPLTSGVLDEQFF.